The 6 T cell receptor beta chains reported below all come from one sample, sequenced in a study of healthy donors' naive CD4 and CD8 T cells. Each TCR library used 500 ng of total RNA and a linear amplification protocol. One entry per CDR3 protein, called by TCRdb with MiXCR from the reads. The sample includes about 180,000 distinct CDR3 sequences, 74% seen only once; the top ten take about 2.4%. The source material was naive CD4+ and CD8+ T cells sorted from blood, pooled from several donors. These receptors all stem from a pool of human donors in good health; the sample pools cells from several healthy donors.

The count of this clonotype is one. The chain has TRBV2 and TRBJ1-1; no firm D call. The length of the CDR3 is 14 residues. Germline CDR1 SNHLY, CDR2 FYNNEI. The V and J ends lost 1 base and 1 base respectively, with 7 bases between them. The CDR3 region has the DNA TGTGCCAGCAGTGAAGGGCCCTGGAACACTGAAGCTTTCTTT. Amino acids: CASSEGPWNTEAFF. The full variable domain, rest sourced from reference TRBV2 and TRBJ1-1, is EPEVTQTPSHQVTQMGQEVILRCVPISNHLYFYWYRQILGQKVEFLVSFYNNEISEKSEIFDDQFSVERPDGSNFTLKIRSTKLEDSAMYFCASSEGPWNTEAFFGQGTRLTVV.

This chain joins TRBV5-5 and TRBJ2-1, with 13 bases fitting TRBD2. The germline CDR1 and CDR2 sequences are SGHKS and YYEKEE (reference sequence). The V gene end was trimmed by 5 bases and the J gene end by 0 bases; junction bases not matched to a gene: 2. The CDR3 covers 16 residues. CDR3 DNA: TGTGCCAGCAGGTGGACTAGCGGGGGCTCCTACAATGAGCAGTTCTTC. It encodes CASRWTSGGSYNEQFF.

The V and J genes are TRBV10-3 and TRBJ2-5; D is unresolved. Germline CDR1 reads ENHRY; CDR2 reads SYGVKD. This CDR3 spans 15 amino acids. V gave up 2 bases and J gave up 7 bases, with 17 bases separating them. The CDR3 spells CAISEGVESVGTQYF. The CDR3 DNA is TGTGCCATCAGTGAGGGGGTAGAGTCGGTCGGGACCCAGTACTTC.

The V gene is TRBV29-1, the J gene TRBJ2-6; a possible D gene is TRBD1 (5 bases). V lost 6 bases and J 0 bases, leaving 12 bases between the germline ends. Germline V gene data show CDR1 as SQVTM and CDR2 as ANQGSEA. The CDR3 contains 15 residues. The CDR3: CSVVTVYSGANVLTF. The CDR3 DNA follows: TGCAGCGTGGTGACAGTCTACTCTGGGGCCAACGTCCTGACTTTC.

The V call is TRBV29-1, the J call TRBJ2-1; 7 bases align to TRBD1. J lost 2 bases, V lost 8 bases, and 9 bases had no gene match. The CDR3 is 14 amino acids. The germline V gene encodes CDR1 SQVTM and CDR2 ANQGSEA. CDR3 in DNA: TGCAGCTCTGGGCGACAGGGAGCCTACAATGAGCAGTTCTTC. Translating it yields CSSGRQGAYNEQFF.

The V call is TRBV10-3, the J call TRBJ2-1; possibly TRBD2 for D (5 bases). This CDR3 is built from 13 residues. V was clipped by 4 bases and J by 5 bases, with 9 bases between them. Per germline, CDR1 ENHRY and CDR2 SYGVKD. The DNA for the CDR3 is TGTGCCATCAGTGGGACTGTACACAATGAGCAGTTCTTC. Amino acids: CAISGTVHNEQFF.